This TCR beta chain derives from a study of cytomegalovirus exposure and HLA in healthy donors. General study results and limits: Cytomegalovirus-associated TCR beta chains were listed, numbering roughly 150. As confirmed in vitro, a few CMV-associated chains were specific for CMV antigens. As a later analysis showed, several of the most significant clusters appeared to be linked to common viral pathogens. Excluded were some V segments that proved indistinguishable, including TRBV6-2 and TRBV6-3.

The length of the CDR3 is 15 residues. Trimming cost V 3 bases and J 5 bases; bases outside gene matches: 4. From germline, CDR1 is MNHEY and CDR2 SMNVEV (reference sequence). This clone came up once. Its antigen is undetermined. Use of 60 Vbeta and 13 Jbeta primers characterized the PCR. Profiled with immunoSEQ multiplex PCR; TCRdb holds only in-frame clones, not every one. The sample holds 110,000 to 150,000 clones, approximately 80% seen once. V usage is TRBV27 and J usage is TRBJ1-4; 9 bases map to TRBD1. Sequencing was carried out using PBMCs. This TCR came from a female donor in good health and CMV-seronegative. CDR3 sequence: CASSFRTGENEKLFF. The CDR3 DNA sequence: TGTGCCAGCAGTTTTCGGACAGGGGAGAATGAAAAACTGTTTTTT.